The rows below give T cell receptor beta chains drawn from one sample of a study of naive and memory T cell subsets. In TCRdb, the 5' RACE reads were re-called with MiXCR into one record per CDR3 protein. The sample includes 32,000 or so distinct CDR3 sequences, 16% seen only once; the top ten take roughly 2.6%. These receptors were obtained from a female donor in good health. CDR3s include the opening cysteine and the closing phenylalanine or tryptophan. D genes are given only for firm matches. Only part of the rows carry a size: once, few, many, or a class if the clone is expanded.

TGTGCCAGCAGAGCCATAGAGACGAACACTGAAGCTTTCTTT	CASRAIETNTEAFF	TRBJ1-1	.	once	TRBV7-9
TGCGCCAGCAGCTCCCAGGGGCCCCAAACCCATACGCAGTATTTT	CASSSQGPQTHTQYF	TRBJ2-3	.	.	TRBV5-1
TGTGCTAGTGGTTTGGGCAGGGATCAGCCCCAGCATTTT	CASGLGRDQPQHF	TRBJ1-5	.	.	TRBV12-5
TGTGCCAGCAGTGTGGTAGGGGTAGCTTTCTTT	CASSVVGVAFF	TRBJ1-1	.	.	TRBV25-1
TGTGCCATCAGTGATAGGGTCGCCGGGGCCAACGTCCTGACTTTC	CAISDRVAGANVLTF	TRBJ2-6	.	.	TRBV10-3
TGTGCCAGCAGTTTAGAAGGCGAGCCTTTCTATGGCGACACCTTC	CASSLEGEPFYGDTF	TRBJ1-2	.	few	TRBV12-3/TRBV12-4
TGCAGCGTCAAAACCCTATCCGGCAACACCATATATTTT	CSVKTLSGNTIYF	TRBJ1-3	.	medium-sized	TRBV29-1
TGTGCCAGCAGCCTTACCGGAAACGAGCAGTACTTC	CASSLTGNEQYF	TRBJ2-7	.	.	TRBV12-3/TRBV12-4
TGTGCCAGCAGCTTGGGCAGGGTCGGAGAGCCCCAGCATTTT	CASSLGRVGEPQHF	TRBJ1-5	.	few	TRBV5-5
TGCGCCAGCAGCGGGGGGACTAGCGGGGGGCCCGTAAAGGCGCAGTACTTC	CASSGGTSGGPVKAQYF	TRBJ2-7	TRBD2	few	TRBV5-1
TGTGCCAGCAGTTACGGGGGGGCCTATGGCTACACCTTC	CASSYGGAYGYTF	TRBJ1-2	.	.	TRBV6-5
TGTGCCAGCAGCTTAGCGGAAGCGGGGGGACGTCACAATGAGCAGTTCTTC	CASSLAEAGGRHNEQFF	TRBJ2-1	TRBD2	few	TRBV11-1
TGCAGCGTTGACGGGATTGGGGACATTGGAGTCGGGTACGAGCAGTACTTC	CSVDGIGDIGVGYEQYF	TRBJ2-7	.	many	TRBV29-1
TGCGCCAGCGATAAGGACGGAAGTTATGGCTACACCTTC	CASDKDGSYGYTF	TRBJ1-2	.	.	TRBV5-1
TGCGCCAGCAGACAATACCGACTAGCGGGGGCCGAGCAGTACTTC	CASRQYRLAGAEQYF	TRBJ2-7	TRBD2	.	TRBV5-1
TGTGCCAGCAGCTCGCCAAAACGGGGGGCAAACGCACCCTCTTCCTACAATGAGCAGTTCTTC	CASSSPKRGANAPSSYNEQFF	TRBJ2-1	.	many	TRBV7-2
TGCAGTGCACCCTTCGTCGAGCGGGGGGGCCTCGAGCAGTACTTC	CSAPFVERGGLEQYF	TRBJ2-7	TRBD2	many	TRBV20-1
TGTGCCAGCAAAAAACAGGGGCATCTTATGAACACTGAAGCTTTCTTT	CASKKQGHLMNTEAFF	TRBJ1-1	TRBD1	.	TRBV5-5
TGTGCCAGCAGTTTATCGAGCGCAGGGTGGGGTGAAAAACTGTTTTTT	CASSLSSAGWGEKLFF	TRBJ1-4	.	.	TRBV27
TGTGCCAGCAGGGAGGGACCTAAAAATTCACCCCTCCACTTT	CASREGPKNSPLHF	TRBJ1-6	.	.	TRBV6-1
TGTGCCAGCAGCTTAGAGGCGCCGGGCCCCGGGGGGACCCAGTACTTC	CASSLEAPGPGGTQYF	TRBJ2-5	.	.	TRBV7-7
TGTGCCACCAACCGGGACAGTAACACTGAAGCTTTCTTT	CATNRDSNTEAFF	TRBJ1-1	TRBD1	.	TRBV6-1
TGCAGTACTGGCGGAACTAGACCCACAGATACGCAGTATTTT	CSTGGTRPTDTQYF	TRBJ2-3	.	many	TRBV20-1
TGCAGTAGCAACACAGGGGCGAACACTGAAGCTTTCTTT	CSSNTGANTEAFF	TRBJ1-1	TRBD1	few	TRBV20-1
TGCGCCAGCCTGGGGTACACAGGGGATACGCAGTATTTT	CASLGYTGDTQYF	TRBJ2-3	.	few	TRBV5-1
TGCAGCTGCGGGGCTGACTATGGCTACACCTTC	CSCGADYGYTF	TRBJ1-2	.	many	TRBV29-1
TGCAGCGTCCGCCGCCGGAACACTGAAGCTTTCTTT	CSVRRRNTEAFF	TRBJ1-1	.	.	TRBV29-1
TGTGCCAGCCAACAAGGGGACGTGAACACCGGGGAGCTGTTTTTT	CASQQGDVNTGELFF	TRBJ2-2	.	many	TRBV2
TGTGCCATCAGCAACCAGGGGGGGGACACTGAAGCTTTCTTT	CAISNQGGDTEAFF	TRBJ1-1	TRBD1	.	TRBV10-3
TGTGCCAGCAGCTTCGACAGCTATCAGCCCCAGCATTTT	CASSFDSYQPQHF	TRBJ1-5	.	many	TRBV7-2
TGCAGTGCTAGAGCCGCGCGTAGCTCTGGAAACACCATATATTTT	CSARAARSSGNTIYF	TRBJ1-3	.	.	TRBV20-1
TGTGCCAGCAGTGAAGTAAATGAGCAGTTCTTC	CASSEVNEQFF	TRBJ2-1	.	many	TRBV2
TGCAGTGCTAGAAAAGCAGTACAGGGGGCTTTGAACACCGGGGAGCTGTTTTTT	CSARKAVQGALNTGELFF	TRBJ2-2	TRBD1	.	TRBV20-1
TGCAGCGCCAAGGGGCAGGGGCGGGAGGGGAAGAACACTGAAGCTTTCTTT	CSAKGQGREGKNTEAFF	TRBJ1-1	.	.	TRBV29-1
TGTGCCAGCAGCGTACAGGGGTCTAGCACAGATACGCAGTATTTT	CASSVQGSSTDTQYF	TRBJ2-3	TRBD1	medium-sized	TRBV11-2
TGTGCCAGCAGTTTAAAGGGAATGGGGACCCAGTACTTC	CASSLKGMGTQYF	TRBJ2-5	.	few	TRBV12-3/TRBV12-4
TGCGCCAGCAGCTCGGTCCCCCCAGGGTACGATGGCTACACCTTC	CASSSVPPGYDGYTF	TRBJ1-2	.	.	TRBV5-1
TGTGCCAGCAGACCTAGGACGGGGTACGAGCAGTACTTC	CASRPRTGYEQYF	TRBJ2-7	.	.	TRBV12-3/TRBV12-4
TGCAGCGTTACTAGCGGGGGTAACACAGATACGCAGTATTTT	CSVTSGGNTDTQYF	TRBJ2-3	TRBD2	many	TRBV29-1
TGTGCCAGCAGCCCGGGGGCAAGCTTAGCCAAAAACATTCAGTACTTC	CASSPGASLAKNIQYF	TRBJ2-4	.	once	TRBV28
TGTGCCAGCACCCTAAGGGCCTCTAGCACAGATACGCAGTATTTT	CASTLRASSTDTQYF	TRBJ2-3	.	medium-sized	TRBV7-6
TGTGCCAGCAGCTCCGGAGTGGGACAGCCCTCGGCTCAGCCCCAGCATTTT	CASSSGVGQPSAQPQHF	TRBJ1-5	TRBD1	few	TRBV5-6
TGTGCCAGCAGTTCGGGACAGAACTATGGCTACACCTTC	CASSSGQNYGYTF	TRBJ1-2	TRBD1	many	TRBV12-3/TRBV12-4
TGTGCCAGCAGCCTCTTATCGGCCGGAAACACCATATATTTT	CASSLLSAGNTIYF	TRBJ1-3	.	many	TRBV3-1
TGTGCCAGCAGCTTAGGGGCCGGCAGGCTGGAGACCCAGTACTTC	CASSLGAGRLETQYF	TRBJ2-5	.	.	TRBV7-9
TGTGCCAGCAGTGGGGACTTTACAGATACGCAGTATTTT	CASSGDFTDTQYF	TRBJ2-3	.	few	TRBV6-1
TGTGCCATCAGTGAGGGGGCCCCTAATGAGCAGTTCTTC	CAISEGAPNEQFF	TRBJ2-1	.	.	TRBV10-3
TGTGCCAGCAGCTTCGAGACAGGGGCCTCTGGGGCCAACGTCCTGACTTTC	CASSFETGASGANVLTF	TRBJ2-6	TRBD1	.	TRBV11-1
TGTGCCAGCAGTCAGAGACGGGGGACCTATGGCTACACCTTC	CASSQRRGTYGYTF	TRBJ1-2	.	.	TRBV2
TGTGCCAGCAGTGGTCAGCTAGCCTACGAGCAGTACTTC	CASSGQLAYEQYF	TRBJ2-7	.	many	TRBV25-1
TGCAGCGTTGTTGGCAGGGGGATCGGGGCCAACGTCCTGACTTTC	CSVVGRGIGANVLTF	TRBJ2-6	TRBD1	many	TRBV29-1
TGTGCCAGCAGCTTAGCGCTACTAGCGGGGTTC	CASSLALLAGF	TRBJ2-1	TRBD2	many	TRBV7-2
TGCAGTGCTAGAGATTCGGACAGGGAGGGCCTGTTGGGGAATTCACCCCTCCACTTT	CSARDSDREGLLGNSPLHF	TRBJ1-6	TRBD1	many	TRBV20-1
TGCAGTGCTACCAACAGGGCGGGGGAGACCCAGTACTTC	CSATNRAGETQYF	TRBJ2-5	.	.	TRBV20-1
TGTGCCACCGAGCAGCGCAACGGACTAAACTATGGCTACACCTTC	CATEQRNGLNYGYTF	TRBJ1-2	.	medium-sized	TRBV25-1
TGTGCCAGCAGTTTTGGCAGGGTTTTGACTAATGAAAAACTGTTTTTT	CASSFGRVLTNEKLFF	TRBJ1-4	.	.	TRBV27
TGTGCCATCGGGTCGGGGGGAGATACGCAGTATTTT	CAIGSGGDTQYF	TRBJ2-3	TRBD2	many	TRBV10-3